Below are 24 T cell receptor beta chains sequenced from a single sample in a study of blood T cell repertoires in COVID-19. The protocol was immunoSEQ multiplex PCR, while the TCRdb copy is restricted to in-frame clones and leaves out a portion. The table shows 150,000 to 200,000 clones, with roughly 85% occurring only once. Input material: peripheral blood. These receptors all stem from a human donor in a cohort sampled during active COVID-19.

This clone has only one observation. The rearrangement joins TRBV5-1 to TRBJ2-1; TRBD2 might be the D (6 bases). The CDR3 consists of 16 residues. Germline V lookup: CDR1 SGHRS, CDR2 YFSETQ. Trimming removed 4 bases from V and 7 bases from J, with 21 bases in between. The CDR3 loop reads CASSPAGTTFLNEQFF. The CDR3 nucleotides read TGCGCCAGCAGCCCGGCGGGGACGACTTTTCTGAATGAGCAGTTCTTC.

V usage is TRBV18 and J usage is TRBJ2-7; the match to TRBD1 covers 7 bases. The CDR3 totals 15 residues. Germline assignment: CDR1 KGHSH and CDR2 LQKENI. Germline trimming cut 4 bases from V and 4 bases from J; bases unmatched to any gene: 10. This CDR3 is CASSQGAQSWYEQYF. The CDR3 coding sequence is TGTGCCAGCTCACAGGGGGCGCAAAGTTGGTACGAGCAGTACTTC.

V is TRBV30 and J is TRBJ2-5, with a weak D call TRBD2 (5 bases). CDR1 is GTSNPN and CDR2 is SVGIG in the germline V gene (reference sequence). The CDR3 sequence is 13 residues long. V was clipped by 0 bases and J by 4 bases, with 9 bases between them. The CDR3 sequence is CAWSVISGETQYF. CDR3 DNA sequence: TGTGCCTGGAGTGTAATCAGCGGAGAGACCCAGTACTTC.

V usage is TRBV20-1 and J usage is TRBJ1-2; tentative D call: TRBD1 (5 bases). CDR3 length equals 13 residues. Per germline, CDR1 DFQATT and CDR2 SNEGSKA (reference sequence). V lost 3 bases and J lost 4, with 12 bases in between. CDR3 residues: CSASSGGGYGYTF. CDR3 sequence (DNA): TGCAGTGCTAGTTCGGGGGGAGGCTATGGCTACACCTTC.

The chain is built from TRBV5-5 and TRBJ1-2, with D possibly matching TRBD1 (6 bases). The germline CDR1 and CDR2 sequences are SGHKS and YYEKEE (reference sequence). The CDR3 sequence is 12 residues long. V was cut by 4 bases and J by 14 bases, with 18 bases left in between. In DNA, the CDR3 is TGTGCCAGCAGCGCCGAATGGACAGACTTTACCTTC. Protein product: CASSAEWTDFTF.

This chain joins TRBV5-1 and TRBJ2-7, with 9 bases matching TRBD2. The CDR3 has 14 amino acids. The germline V gene has CDR1 SGHRS and CDR2 YFSETQ. V was clipped by 4 bases and J by 5 bases; unmatched bases: 7. CDR3 coding DNA: TGCGCCAGCAGCCCGCTAGCGGGGAGGAACGAGCAGTACTTC. Translation: CASSPLAGRNEQYF.

This clone was counted only a few times. The chain employs TRBV4-1 and TRBJ2-7; no reliable D call. Germline-derived CDR1 and CDR2 are MGHRA and YSYEKL. This CDR3 is 14 amino acids long. With 0 bases removed from V and 6 bases from J, the gap between germline ends came to 12 bases. In DNA, the CDR3 is TGCGCCAGCAGCCAAGAATTGGCGGCCTTCGAGCAGTACTTC. Residues: CASSQELAAFEQYF.

The gene calls are TRBV5-4 and TRBJ1-1, with D possibly being TRBD1 (5 bases). Trimming took 4 bases from V and 2 from J, leaving 15 bases between them. There are 15 residues in the CDR3. The germline gives CDR1 SGHNT, CDR2 YYREEE (reference sequence). CDR3 residues: CASSPDTGGNTEAFF. The CDR3 nucleotides read TGTGCCAGCAGCCCGGACACGGGGGGAAACACTGAAGCTTTCTTT.

The V gene is TRBV7-9, the J gene TRBJ2-3, with TRBD2 identical over 7 bases. Trimming took 1 base from V and 1 from J; bases not matched to a gene: 2. The CDR3 length is 15 residues. From germline, CDR1 is SEHNR and CDR2 FQNEAQ (reference sequence). The CDR3 reads CASSLVSGGTDTQYF. In DNA, the CDR3 is TGTGCCAGCAGCTTAGTGAGCGGGGGCACAGATACGCAGTATTTT. Using reference TRBV7-9 and TRBJ2-3 for the parts outside the CDR3, the full variable domain is DTGVSQNPRHKITKRGQNVTFRCDPISEHNRLYWYRQTLGQGPEFLTYFQNEAQLEKSRLLSDRFSAERPKGSFSTLEIQRTEQGDSAMYLCASSLVSGGTDTQYFGPGTRLTVL.

This clone was found a few times. J is TRBJ1-1 and V is TRBV6-2 or TRBV6-3, with D tentatively TRBD1 (5 bases). Germline CDR1 reads MNHEY; CDR2 reads SVGEGT. The CDR3 runs to 15 residues. Trimming pared 2 bases from V and 4 bases from J, leaving 14 bases between. CDR3 sequence (DNA): TGTGCCAGCAGTTACGCGTTGGGTAGGGGCACTGAAGCTTTCTTT. This gives the protein CASSYALGRGTEAFF.

The chain combines TRBV6-5 with TRBJ2-7; 8 positions match TRBD1. This CDR3 region has 13 residues. Germline V gives CDR1 MNHEY, CDR2 SVGAGI. V shed 6 bases, J shed 6 bases, and the junction held 7 bases outside the gene matches. DNA for the CDR3: TGTGCCAGCAGGACAGGGGCAGGAAGCGAGCAGTACTTC. It is translated as CASRTGAGSEQYF.

V usage is TRBV18 and J usage is TRBJ2-7; the D gene is possibly TRBD2 (6 bases). Trimming took 6 bases from V and 6 from J, leaving 27 bases between them. CDR1 KGHSH and CDR2 LQKENI come from the germline V gene. This CDR3 is 17 amino acids long. Written as DNA, the CDR3 is TGTGCCAGCTCCCCAGCCCCCCATAGGGTTGGAGGGGCCGAGCAGTACTTC. Protein: CASSPAPHRVGGAEQYF.

V usage is TRBV18 and J usage is TRBJ2-7; 9 bases map to TRBD2. The ends lost 0 bases at V and 7 bases at J; junction bases unmatched: 7. The CDR3 is 15 residues long. Germline CDR1 reads KGHSH; CDR2 reads LQKENI. CDR3: CASSPPAGGPVEQYF. The DNA of the CDR3 is TGTGCCAGCTCACCACCTGCGGGAGGGCCTGTGGAGCAGTACTTC.

The chain carries TRBV3-1 (or the pseudogene TRBV3-2) and TRBJ1-5; no reliable D call. CDR1 is LGHDT and CDR2 is YNNKEL in the germline V gene (reference sequence). CDR3 length: 16 amino acids. V lost 0 bases, J lost 2 bases, and 11 bases lay in between. CDR3 sequence reads: CASSQDRRSGNQPQHF. In nucleotides, the CDR3 is TGTGCCAGCAGCCAAGATAGGCGGTCTGGCAATCAGCCCCAGCATTTT.

The V gene is TRBV7-6, the J gene TRBJ2-7; the match to TRBD2 covers 8 bases. Germline V gives CDR1 SGHVS, CDR2 FNYEAQ. V lost 3 bases and J lost 0; bases outside the gene matches: 7. The CDR3 runs 16 residues. The CDR3: CASSLVVRGGSYEQYF. CDR3 nucleotides: TGTGCCAGCAGCTTGGTGGTTCGGGGGGGCTCCTACGAGCAGTACTTC.

This chain joins TRBV19 and TRBJ2-1, with 9 bases lining up with TRBD1. With V trimmed by 2 bases and J by 8 bases, 13 bases remained unmatched. Germline V gives CDR1 LNHDA, CDR2 SQIVND (reference sequence). The CDR3 loop spans 17 amino acids. CDR3 sequence (DNA): TGTGCCAGTAGTATATGGAGGTGGGACAGGGCTCCAGATGAGCAGTTCTTC. It translates to CASSIWRWDRAPDEQFF.

This sequence joins TRBV5-4 and TRBJ2-1; 10 bases line up with TRBD2. This CDR3 is built from 17 residues. The V segment lost 4 bases and the J segment 7 bases; nucleotides outside the gene matches: 14. The germline V gene has CDR1 SGHNT and CDR2 YYREEE (reference sequence). The CDR3 sequence is CASSLLVGLAGVNEQFF. CDR3 bases: TGTGCCAGCAGCCTTCTGGTGGGGCTAGCGGGAGTAAATGAGCAGTTCTTC.

DNA for the CDR3: TGTGCCAGCAGCTTTCTCCCTGACACGTCCTACGAGCAGTACTTC. It is translated as CASSFLPDTSYEQYF. This chain uses TRBV11-2 with TRBJ2-7, with no clear D. This CDR3 is built from 15 residues. V was clipped by 3 bases and J by 1 base, with 13 bases between them. Per the germline V gene, CDR1 is SGHAT and CDR2 is FQNNGV.

The chain is built from TRBV11-3 and TRBJ2-7; TRBD1 is a possible D gene (5 bases). The V gene's germline CDR1 is SGHNT and CDR2 YENEEA. V was shortened by 4 bases and J by 3 bases, with 22 bases between the two germline ends. This CDR3 region has 17 residues. Here the CDR3 DNA reads TGTGCCAGCAGCTCATCCCTCGACAGATGGAAAGACTACGAGCAGTACTTC. Its protein product is CASSSSLDRWKDYEQYF.

The V and J genes are TRBV19 and TRBJ1-1; D remains ambiguous. The ends were cut back, 4 bases at V and 1 base at J, with 7 bases in the middle. This CDR3 is 13 amino acids long. Germline CDR1 is LNHDA and CDR2 is SQIVND (reference sequence). CDR3: CASSTQSNTEAFF. Written as DNA, the CDR3 is TGTGCCAGTAGTACCCAATCGAACACTGAAGCTTTCTTT.

CDR3 region: CASNPGQGYEQYF. CDR3 DNA sequence: TGTGCCAGCAACCCCGGACAGGGCTACGAGCAGTACTTC. The chain employs TRBV7-9 and TRBJ2-7; 8 bases are a match to TRBD1. V was pared by 7 bases and J by 3 bases, with 5 bases of the junction left unmatched. The germline gives CDR1 SEHNR, CDR2 FQNEAQ (reference sequence). The CDR3 runs 13 residues.

Many counts were recorded for this clone. CDR3 in amino acids: CASSHRGLTYEQYF. The CDR3 DNA sequence: TGCGCCAGCAGTCATAGGGGGCTTACCTACGAGCAGTACTTC. The chain employs TRBV23-1 and TRBJ2-7, with 7 bases identical to TRBD1. TRBV23-1 is identified as an open reading frame with a role that is uncertain. There are 14 residues in the CDR3. Unmatched junction bases numbered 4, after V lost 3 bases and J lost 2 bases.

The chain links TRBV27 to TRBJ2-1; 9 bases map to TRBD2. This CDR3 is built from 18 residues. CDR1 is MNHEY, CDR2 SMNVEV, per germline (reference sequence). Trimming took 7 bases from V and 6 from J; bases not matched to a gene: 19. CDR3 loop: CASTPGPVAGVVFNEQFF. The CDR3 coding sequence is TGTGCCAGCACCCCCGGGCCCGTAGCGGGAGTAGTGTTCAATGAGCAGTTCTTC.

This clone was counted once. The chain couples TRBV6-6 to TRBJ1-1, with D perhaps matching TRBD1 (5 bases). Germline values: CDR1 MNHNY, CDR2 SVGAGI (reference sequence). CDR3 size: 15 residues. The ends were cut back, 0 bases at V and 3 bases at J, with 11 bases in the middle. CDR3: CASSYSSGKYTEAFF. The CDR3 nucleotides read TGTGCCAGCAGTTACTCGTCAGGGAAGTACACTGAAGCTTTCTTT.